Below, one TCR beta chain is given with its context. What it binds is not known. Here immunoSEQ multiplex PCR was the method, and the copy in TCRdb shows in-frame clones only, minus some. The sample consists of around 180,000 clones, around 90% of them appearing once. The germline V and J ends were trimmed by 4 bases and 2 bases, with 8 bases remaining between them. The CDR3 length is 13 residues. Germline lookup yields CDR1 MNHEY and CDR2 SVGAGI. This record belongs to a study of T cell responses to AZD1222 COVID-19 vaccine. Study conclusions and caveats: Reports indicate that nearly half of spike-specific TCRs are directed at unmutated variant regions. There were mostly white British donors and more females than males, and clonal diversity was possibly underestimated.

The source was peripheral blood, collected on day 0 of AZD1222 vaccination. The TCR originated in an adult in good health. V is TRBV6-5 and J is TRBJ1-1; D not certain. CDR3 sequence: CASSWAANTEAFF. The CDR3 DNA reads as TGTGCCAGCAGTTGGGCAGCCAACACTGAAGCTTTCTTT.